The T cell receptor (beta chain) described here comes from a study of blood T cells in healthy people across ages. Looked up from germline, CDR1 is SGHVS and CDR2 is FQNEAQ. The CDR3 totals 16 residues. V shed 4 bases and J shed 6 bases, with 19 bases lying between them. This clonotype turned up a few times. Combining a sample-barcoded 5' primer with a J-beta primer mix, a second PCR ran for roughly 7 to 11 cycles. TCRdb reanalysed the 5' RACE reads using MiXCR and keeps one entry per CDR3 protein. Of around 900,000 distinct CDR3 sequences in the sample, roughly 50% were seen once. This receptor was taken from a woman in her sixties in good health. Sequenced input: blood. This rearrangement joins TRBV7-8 to TRBJ2-1; a weak D match, TRBD2 (5 bases). CDR3 coding DNA: TGTGCCAGCAGCTATTCTCCCGGGGTCGTGTTCAATGAGCAGTTCTTC. Translation gives CASSYSPGVVFNEQFF.